These T cell receptor beta chains were read from a single sample in a study of beta chain features in type 1 diabetes. The assay was immunoSEQ multiplex PCR, and TCRdb's table has in-frame clones only and misses some. Seen here are 150,000 to 190,000 clones, about a tenth observed once, and the top ten hold roughly 0.5%. The sample was central memory CD4+ T cells from blood. These receptors all stem from a man aged 25 to 40 with type 1 diabetes. Each CDR3 is given with its conserved first and last residue. D genes are given only for firm matches. A row's size may be missing; if present it is once, few, many or a size class.

TGTGCCAGCAGCTTCGAGGGAGGGCGTTACAATGAGCAGTTCTTC	CASSFEGGRYNEQFF	TRBV7-2	TRBJ2-1	.	TRBD2
TGTGCCAGCAGTGTGACAGGGGCCAGATTCTCTGGGGCCAACGTCCTGACTTTC	CASSVTGARFSGANVLTF	TRBV6-1	TRBJ2-6	.	TRBD1
TGCGCCAGCAGTGTTAGGGACTGGCAGTTCTTC	CASSVRDWQFF	TRBV10-2	TRBJ2-1	.	.
TGTGCCAGCAGTTACGCTTGGAGCTCCTACAATGAGCAGTTCTTC	CASSYAWSSYNEQFF	TRBV6-5	TRBJ2-1	.	.
TGCGCCAGCAGCTTGAAGGGAGAGAACACTGAAGCTTTCTTT	CASSLKGENTEAFF	TRBV5-1	TRBJ1-1	few	.
TGTGCCAGCAGCGGGACCTCCAGGGGGACGGAAGAGACCCAGTACTTC	CASSGTSRGTEETQYF	TRBV7-2	TRBJ2-5	.	TRBD1
TGTGCCAGCAGTAATCGGGACAGAGGAACCTACGAGCAGTACTTC	CASSNRDRGTYEQYF	TRBV6-5	TRBJ2-7	.	TRBD1
TGTGCCAGCAGCTTCTCTGGCCTCTCCTACGAGCAGTACTTC	CASSFSGLSYEQYF	TRBV7-2	TRBJ2-7	few	.
TGTGCCAGCAGTTACGGAGGCAGGGGAACTGAAGCTTTCTTT	CASSYGGRGTEAFF	TRBV6-6	TRBJ1-1	few	.
TGTGCCAGCAGCGTCAGAGGACTAGCGGGAGTTGAGCAGTTCTTC	CASSVRGLAGVEQFF	TRBV9	TRBJ2-1	.	TRBD2
TGTGCCAGCAGAACAGGCATGAACACTGAAGCTTTCTTT	CASRTGMNTEAFF	TRBV2	TRBJ1-1	.	.
TGTGCCAGCAGCACCCAAACTAGCGGGAGACCCTACAATGAGCAGTTCTTC	CASSTQTSGRPYNEQFF	TRBV9	TRBJ2-1	.	TRBD2
TGTGCCAGCAGCTTAGAGCAGGGTATTTCTGGCTACACCTTC	CASSLEQGISGYTF	TRBV11-2	TRBJ1-2	few	.
TGTGCCACCAGCAGCTTAGCGGGAGACGCCGAGCAGTACTTC	CATSSLAGDAEQYF	TRBV15	TRBJ2-7	few	TRBD2
TGTGCCAGCAGCCCCACAAGTCAGGTTTACAATGAGCAGTTCTTC	CASSPTSQVYNEQFF	TRBV7-9	TRBJ2-1	.	.
TGTGCCAGCAGCTTAGACCCCGGGGTCGGCGAGCAGTACTTC	CASSLDPGVGEQYF	TRBV7-9	TRBJ2-7	.	.
TGTGCCAGTATGCCCGGGGATGAGACTGAAGCTTTCTTT	CASMPGDETEAFF	TRBV19	TRBJ1-1	few	.
TGTGCCAGCCCACCGAGGGAGACCCAGTACTTC	CASPPRETQYF	TRBV7-2	TRBJ2-5	few	.
TGTGCCAGCAGTGTAGCGGGAGGGCGCACCGGGGAGCTGTTTTTT	CASSVAGGRTGELFF	TRBV2	TRBJ2-2	few	TRBD2
TGTGCCAGCAGTGAATTGGCCCCTGCTAGGTACAATGAGCAGTTCTTC	CASSELAPARYNEQFF	TRBV6-1	TRBJ2-1	.	.
TGTGCCAGTAGTATCTCTAGGTACAATGAGCAGTTCTTC	CASSISRYNEQFF	TRBV19	TRBJ2-1	.	.
TGTGCCAGCAGCCCTCTAGCGGGGGGTCGGAATGGGTTCTTC	CASSPLAGGRNGFF	TRBV2	TRBJ2-1	few	TRBD2
TGTGCCAGCAGCTTAGGGGCTGACCAGCCCCAGCATTTT	CASSLGADQPQHF	TRBV7-9	TRBJ1-5	.	.
TGTGCCACCAGCAGAGATGATCCTACTGCGTGGCTAGCGGGAGCCTACGAGCAGTACTTC	CATSRDDPTAWLAGAYEQYF	TRBV15	TRBJ2-7	.	TRBD2
TGTGCCTGGAGTGTCGGGAGAGATACGCAGTATTTT	CAWSVGRDTQYF	TRBV30	TRBJ2-3	.	.
TGTGCCAGCAGGGGGGACAGAAGAAATCAGCCCCAGCATTTT	CASRGDRRNQPQHF	TRBV6-1	TRBJ1-5	few	TRBD1
TGCGCCAGCAGGCCAGGACAGGAGACCTACGAGCAGTACTTC	CASRPGQETYEQYF	TRBV5-1	TRBJ2-7	.	TRBD1
TGTGCCAGCAGCTTCTCGGGAGGGGCTTATGGGGAGCAGTTCTTC	CASSFSGGAYGEQFF	TRBV27	TRBJ2-1	.	TRBD2
TGTGCCAGCAGCCCCCCCCAGCGCGCGAACACCGGGGAGCTGTTTTTT	CASSPPQRANTGELFF	TRBV7-9	TRBJ2-2	.	.
TGTGCCTCGCGTAAGGCATCGAGGACTAATGAAAAACTGTTTTTT	CASRKASRTNEKLFF	TRBV30	TRBJ1-4	few	.
TGTGCCATGGAAGGTCAGGGGGCGCGGATGGGGCAGCCCCAGCATTTT	CAMEGQGARMGQPQHF	TRBV30	TRBJ1-5	few	TRBD1
TGTGCCAGTAGTACCGGGACAGGGATGTATCAGCCCCAGCATTTT	CASSTGTGMYQPQHF	TRBV19	TRBJ1-5	.	TRBD1
TGTGCCAGCAGCCCCCCGGGTGGGAACACCGGGGAGCTGTTTTTT	CASSPPGGNTGELFF	TRBV7-3	TRBJ2-2	few	.
TGTGCCAGCAGCCAAGTCGTGGGGCAAAGTGGCTACACCTTC	CASSQVVGQSGYTF	TRBV14	TRBJ1-2	few	.
TGTGCCAGCAGCTTTTGGGGTAGCGGGGGCTCCTACAATGAGCAGTTCTTC	CASSFWGSGGSYNEQFF	TRBV7-9	TRBJ2-1	few	TRBD2
TGCGCCAGCAGGGTACACGCGGGAGGGGTCTACGAGCAGTACTTC	CASRVHAGGVYEQYF	TRBV5-1	TRBJ2-7	.	TRBD2
TGTGCCAGCAGCGGTAGACAGAGCTCTGGGGCCAACGTCCTGACTTTC	CASSGRQSSGANVLTF	TRBV5-6	TRBJ2-6	.	.
TGTGCCAGTAGTATGTATACAGGGGGCTCAGAGACCCAGTACTTC	CASSMYTGGSETQYF	TRBV19	TRBJ2-5	.	TRBD1
TGTGCCAGCAGCTTGGAGGGGGTCCTCGGAACAGATACGCAGTATTTT	CASSLEGVLGTDTQYF	TRBV5-6	TRBJ2-3	.	.
TGTGCGTTTAGCGGGAGTGGAGCAGATACGCAGTATTTT	CAFSGSGADTQYF	TRBV7-9	TRBJ2-3	few	TRBD2
TGTGCCAGCAGTTTGAGGGTATTGTCCGAGCAGTACTTC	CASSLRVLSEQYF	TRBV27	TRBJ2-7	.	.
TGTGCCAGCAGCCTAACCGGGACAGGCTCCTACGAGCAGTACTTC	CASSLTGTGSYEQYF	TRBV4-2	TRBJ2-7	.	TRBD1
TGTGCCAGTAGTATTCGAGGAGGGTCCGTGGGCCATTATAATGAGCAGTTCTTC	CASSIRGGSVGHYNEQFF	TRBV19	TRBJ2-1	few	.
TGTGCCAGCAGACCGGGACTGGGCTACGAGCAGTACTTC	CASRPGLGYEQYF	TRBV27	TRBJ2-7	.	.
TGTGCCAGCACGGGACAGAGCTCCTACAATGAGCAGTTCTTC	CASTGQSSYNEQFF	TRBV19	TRBJ2-1	.	TRBD1
TGCGCCAGCAGCTTGGGACAGAGCTCCTACGAGCAGTACTTC	CASSLGQSSYEQYF	TRBV5-1	TRBJ2-7	few	.
TGTGCCAGCAGCCAGGCTAATACGCAGTATTTT	CASSQANTQYF	TRBV7-2	TRBJ2-3	.	.
TGTGCCTGGAGTACTAGCCGGACAGGGTTGGGCACCGGGGAGCTGTTTTTT	CAWSTSRTGLGTGELFF	TRBV30	TRBJ2-2	few	TRBD1
TGTGCCAGCAGCGAGGCAGTTCAAGAGACCCAGTACTTC	CASSEAVQETQYF	TRBV5-5	TRBJ2-5	few	.
TGTGCCAGCAGTTTGATCAGAAGCACAGATACGCAGTATTTT	CASSLIRSTDTQYF	TRBV6-5	TRBJ2-3	.	.
TGTGCCAGTAGTATGCGGGGGCTGACTGAAGCTTTCTTT	CASSMRGLTEAFF	TRBV19	TRBJ1-1	few	.
TGCGCCAGCAGCCAAGGGTCCAGCGGGAGGGCAGAGACCCAGTACTTC	CASSQGSSGRAETQYF	TRBV4-3	TRBJ2-5	few	TRBD2
TGTGCCAGCAGCCCGACCTACAGGGGGTTTCGGTTCTTC	CASSPTYRGFRFF	TRBV28	TRBJ2-1	few	TRBD1
TGTGCCAGCAGCTCGGGACAGGGCTACAATCAGCCCCAGCATTTT	CASSSGQGYNQPQHF	TRBV7-2	TRBJ1-5	.	TRBD1
TGTGCCACCAGCAGACGACAGGGGGATACGCAGTATTTT	CATSRRQGDTQYF	TRBV15	TRBJ2-3	.	TRBD1
TGTGCCAGCAGTTTATCCAGGACAGGGTCCCAGCCCCAGCATTTT	CASSLSRTGSQPQHF	TRBV27	TRBJ1-5	.	TRBD1
TGTGCCAGCAGCATAGGGACAGGGAACATCTACGAGCAGTACTTC	CASSIGTGNIYEQYF	TRBV7-2	TRBJ2-7	few	TRBD1
TGTGCCAGCAGGGGCCTGGGAATCGGGGGTGGTACGCAGTATTTT	CASRGLGIGGGTQYF	TRBV2	TRBJ2-3	.	.